This TCR beta chain derives from a study of CD8+ T cells in alopecia areata. Study-wide context: Tofacitinib exposure lasted 6 to 18 months, followed by 6 months off drug. Study-wide results and limits: Scalp samples also yield sequences from resident alphabeta T cells of normal skin.

Alopecia areata patients gave lesional scalp punch biopsies and peripheral blood samples. Investigators sorted PBMCs to obtain both CD4+ and CD8+ T cells. As concerns this clone: What it binds is unknown.

Germline V gene lookup returns CDR1 SNHLY and CDR2 FYNNEI. V dropped 4 bases and J dropped 2 bases, with 14 bases sitting between them. The CDR3 sequence is 15 residues long. After isolation, RNA underwent reverse transcription to generate cDNA as the sequencing template. Profiling relied on immunoSEQ multiplex PCR, and the TCRdb table lists in-frame clones only, not all of them. Of some 170,000 clones in the sample, about 63% were seen once. This sample comprised CD4+ T cells sorted from blood, obtained at week 0. This receptor was obtained from a human donor with alopecia areata. The chain links TRBV2 to TRBJ2-5; no clear D gene. CDR3 nucleotides: TGTGCCAGCAGTGGGGTTGGCACCTTACAAGAGACCCAGTACTTC. This gives the protein CASSGVGTLQETQYF.